The clone carrying this TCR beta chain occurred many times. The entry originates in a study of T cell repertoires in cytomegalovirus infection. This CDR3 spans 15 amino acids. Germline V gene data show CDR1 as SGHTA and CDR2 as FQGNSA. V shed 2 bases and J shed 3 bases, with 13 bases lying between them. TCRdb redid the calling of the reads with MiXCR, one entry per CDR3 protein. The top ten clones hold about 11% of a sample with about 310,000 distinct CDR3 sequences, 17% of them seen once. Sequenced material: PBMCs. The TCR comes from a human donor in good health (CMV status not recorded). Some clones in this sample may be carry-over from other donors' samples. V is TRBV7-2 and J is TRBJ1-2; maybe TRBD1 (6 bases). The chain's CDR3 is CASSLLGRGDYGYTF. The CDR3, as DNA: TGTGCCAGCAGCTTATTGGGCAGGGGCGACTATGGCTACACCTTC.